The clone carrying this TCR beta chain has a handful of counts. The antigen is unknown. The data derive from a study of T-cell reconstitution after alpha-beta-depleted transplantation in children. A library of TCRbeta sequences, prepared with unique molecular identifiers, was generated. In TCRdb, the PCR reads were re-called with MiXCR into one record per CDR3 protein. The sample lists about 830,000 distinct CDR3 sequences; less than 20% were seen once. Study-wide results and limits: When one year had passed after transplant, most T-cell counts and diversity came from newly produced T cells. At around two months after transplant, the alpha-beta T cells were reportedly derived from several hundred expanded clones that came from non-depleted graft cells. The high TCRbeta diversity at day 60 in some patients came from surviving recipient T cells and thymic progenitors.

The material sequenced was PBMCs, mostly from graft donor cells, taken 360 days after TCRalphabeta/CD19-depleted stem cell transplant. This TCR was sampled from a male patient under 18 who had a stem cell transplant for acute lymphoblastic leukemia, so the T cells may come from the graft donor.

CDR3 sequence: CATSRDLATHRDTQYF. The CDR3 nucleotides read TGTGCCACCAGCAGAGATCTGGCTACCCACCGGGATACGCAGTATTTT. This sequence joins TRBV15 and TRBJ2-3; D not certain. The CDR3 runs to 16 residues. Germline V gene sequence: CDR1 LNHNV, CDR2 YYDKDF (reference sequence). The V gene lost 0 bases and the J gene lost 6 bases, with 16 bases spanning the gap.